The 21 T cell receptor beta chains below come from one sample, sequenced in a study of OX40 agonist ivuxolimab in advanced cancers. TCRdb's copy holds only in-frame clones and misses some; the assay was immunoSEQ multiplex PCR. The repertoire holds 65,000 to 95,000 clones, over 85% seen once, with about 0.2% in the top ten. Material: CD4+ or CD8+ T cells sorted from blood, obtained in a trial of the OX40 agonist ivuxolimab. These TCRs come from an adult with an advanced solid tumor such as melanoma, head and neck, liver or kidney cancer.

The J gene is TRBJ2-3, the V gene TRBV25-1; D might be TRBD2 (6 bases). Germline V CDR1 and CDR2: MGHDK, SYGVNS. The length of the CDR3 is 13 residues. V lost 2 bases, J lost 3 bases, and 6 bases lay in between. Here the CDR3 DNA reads TGTGCCAGCAGTGAAGCGGGAACAGATACGCAGTATTTT. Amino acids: CASSEAGTDTQYF.

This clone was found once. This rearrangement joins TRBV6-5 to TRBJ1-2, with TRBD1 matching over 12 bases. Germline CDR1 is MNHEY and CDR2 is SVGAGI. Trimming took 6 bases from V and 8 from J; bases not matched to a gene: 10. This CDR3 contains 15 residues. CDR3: CASSLSPGQGAGYTF. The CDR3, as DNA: TGTGCCAGCAGCCTAAGCCCGGGACAGGGGGCGGGCTACACCTTC.

The CDR3 sequence: CASSETSGTYNEQFF. As DNA, the CDR3 is TGTGCCAGCAGTGAAACTAGCGGAACCTACAATGAGCAGTTCTTC. This chain uses TRBV6-1 with TRBJ2-1, with TRBD2 matching over 8 bases. The CDR3 covers 15 residues. Germline trimming cut 2 bases from V and 2 bases from J; bases unmatched to any gene: 2. Germline CDR1 reads MNHNS; CDR2 reads SASEGT.

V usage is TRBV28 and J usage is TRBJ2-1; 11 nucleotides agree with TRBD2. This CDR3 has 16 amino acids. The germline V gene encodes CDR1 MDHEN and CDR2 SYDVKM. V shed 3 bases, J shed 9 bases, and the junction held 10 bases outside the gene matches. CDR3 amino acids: CASSLGTSGQKVEQFF. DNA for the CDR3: TGTGCCAGCAGTTTGGGGACTAGCGGTCAAAAAGTTGAGCAGTTCTTC.

This CDR3 reads CASSATGGQSSPLHF. The DNA for the CDR3 is TGTGCCAGCAGCGCGACAGGGGGCCAGAGTTCACCCCTCCACTTT. V and J are TRBV9 and TRBJ1-6, with 10 bases lining up with TRBD1. The germline gives CDR1 SGDLS, CDR2 YYNGEE. Trimming at V came to 3 bases and at J to 9 bases, leaving 6 bases not matched to a gene. CDR3 size: 15 residues.

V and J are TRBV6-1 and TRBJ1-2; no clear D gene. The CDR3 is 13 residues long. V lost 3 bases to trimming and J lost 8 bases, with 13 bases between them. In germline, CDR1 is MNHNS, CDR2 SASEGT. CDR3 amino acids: CASSETVGIGYTF. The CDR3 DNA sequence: TGTGCCAGCAGTGAGACGGTGGGTATCGGCTACACCTTC.

This chain's CDR3 is CATSREVLADLTDTQYF. As DNA, the CDR3 is TGTGCCACCAGCAGAGAGGTACTAGCGGACCTCACAGATACGCAGTATTTT. The rearrangement links TRBV15 to TRBJ2-3, with 8 positions matching TRBD2. This CDR3 contains 17 residues. Germline trimming cut 0 bases from V and 2 bases from J; bases unmatched to any gene: 7. Germline V gives CDR1 LNHNV, CDR2 YYDKDF (reference sequence).

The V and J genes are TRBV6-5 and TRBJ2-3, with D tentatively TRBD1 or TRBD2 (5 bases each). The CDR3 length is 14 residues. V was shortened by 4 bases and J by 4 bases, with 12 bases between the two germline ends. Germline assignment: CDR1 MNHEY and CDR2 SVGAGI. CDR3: CASSFRLGADTQYF. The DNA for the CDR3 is TGTGCCAGCAGTTTCCGCCTGGGGGCAGATACGCAGTATTTT.

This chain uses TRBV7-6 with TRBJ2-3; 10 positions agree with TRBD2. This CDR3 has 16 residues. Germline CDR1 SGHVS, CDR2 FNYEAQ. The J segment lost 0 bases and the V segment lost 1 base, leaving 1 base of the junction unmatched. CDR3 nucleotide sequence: TGTGCCAGCAGCTTAGGTAGCGGGGGGAGCACAGATACGCAGTATTTT. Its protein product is CASSLGSGGSTDTQYF. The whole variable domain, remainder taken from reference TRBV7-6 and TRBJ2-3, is GAGVSQSPRYKVTKRGQDVALRCDPISGHVSLYWYRQALGQGPEFLTYFNYEAQQDKSGLPNDRFSAERPEGSISTLTIQRTEQRDSAMYRCASSLGSGGSTDTQYFGPGTRLTVL.

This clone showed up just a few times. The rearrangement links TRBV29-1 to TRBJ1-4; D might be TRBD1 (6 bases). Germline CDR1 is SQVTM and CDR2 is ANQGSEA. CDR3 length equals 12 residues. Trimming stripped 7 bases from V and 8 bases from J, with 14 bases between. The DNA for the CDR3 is TGCAGCGGGTCCGGAGACAGGGAAAAACTGTTTTTT. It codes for CSGSGDREKLFF.

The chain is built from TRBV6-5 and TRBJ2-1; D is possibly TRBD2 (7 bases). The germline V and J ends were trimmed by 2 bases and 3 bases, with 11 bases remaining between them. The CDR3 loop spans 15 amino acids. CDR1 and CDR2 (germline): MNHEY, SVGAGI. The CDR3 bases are TGTGCCAGCAGTTACGGAGGGGGGGTCTACAATGAGCAGTTCTTC. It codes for CASSYGGGVYNEQFF.

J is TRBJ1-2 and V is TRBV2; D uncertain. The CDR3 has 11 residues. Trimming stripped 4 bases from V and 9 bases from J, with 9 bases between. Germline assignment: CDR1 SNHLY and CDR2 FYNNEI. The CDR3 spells CASSVRRSYTF. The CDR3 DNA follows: TGTGCCAGCAGTGTTCGACGGAGCTACACCTTC.

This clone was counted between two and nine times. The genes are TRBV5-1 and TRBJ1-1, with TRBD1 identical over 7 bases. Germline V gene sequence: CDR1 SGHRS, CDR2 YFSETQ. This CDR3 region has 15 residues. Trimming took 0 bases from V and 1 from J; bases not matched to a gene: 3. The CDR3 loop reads CASSLGQGRNTEAFF. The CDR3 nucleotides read TGCGCCAGCAGCTTGGGACAGGGAAGGAACACTGAAGCTTTCTTT.

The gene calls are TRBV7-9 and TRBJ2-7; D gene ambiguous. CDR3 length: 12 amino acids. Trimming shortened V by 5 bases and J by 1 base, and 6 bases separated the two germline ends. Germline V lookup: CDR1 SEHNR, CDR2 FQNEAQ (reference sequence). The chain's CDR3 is CASSKRSYEQYF. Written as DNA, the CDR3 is TGTGCCAGCAGCAAGAGGTCCTACGAGCAGTACTTC.

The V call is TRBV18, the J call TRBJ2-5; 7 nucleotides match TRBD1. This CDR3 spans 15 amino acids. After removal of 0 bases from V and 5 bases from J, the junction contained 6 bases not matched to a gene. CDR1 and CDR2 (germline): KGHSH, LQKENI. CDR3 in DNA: TGTGCCAGCTCACCACCGACAGGGCAAAGGGAGACCCAGTACTTC. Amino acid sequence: CASSPPTGQRETQYF.

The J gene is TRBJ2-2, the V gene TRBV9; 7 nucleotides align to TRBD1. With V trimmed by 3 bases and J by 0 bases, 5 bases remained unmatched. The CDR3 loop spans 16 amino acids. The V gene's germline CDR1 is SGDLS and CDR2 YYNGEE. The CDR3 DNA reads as TGTGCCAGCAGCGCTACAGGGGCGGCGAACACCGGGGAGCTGTTTTTT. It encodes CASSATGAANTGELFF.

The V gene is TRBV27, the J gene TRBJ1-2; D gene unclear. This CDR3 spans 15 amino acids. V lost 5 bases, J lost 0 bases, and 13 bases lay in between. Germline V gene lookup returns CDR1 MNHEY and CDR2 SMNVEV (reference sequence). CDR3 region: CASSPWTDSNYGYTF. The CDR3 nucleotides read TGTGCCAGCAGTCCGTGGACGGATTCTAACTATGGCTACACCTTC.

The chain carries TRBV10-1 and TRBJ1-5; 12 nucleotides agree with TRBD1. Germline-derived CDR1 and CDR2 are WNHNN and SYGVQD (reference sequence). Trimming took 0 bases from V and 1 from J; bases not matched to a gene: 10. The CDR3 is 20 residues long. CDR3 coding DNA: TGCGCCAGCAGTGAGTCTGGGACAGGGGGCGCCGAATGGAGCAATCAGCCCCAGCATTTT. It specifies CASSESGTGGAEWSNQPQHF.

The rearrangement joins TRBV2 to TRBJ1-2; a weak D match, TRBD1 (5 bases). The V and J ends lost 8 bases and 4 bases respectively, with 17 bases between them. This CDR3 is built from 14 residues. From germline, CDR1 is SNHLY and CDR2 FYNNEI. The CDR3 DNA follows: TGTGCCAGCCCTACGGGGCCGCAAATCTATGGCTACACCTTC. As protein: CASPTGPQIYGYTF.

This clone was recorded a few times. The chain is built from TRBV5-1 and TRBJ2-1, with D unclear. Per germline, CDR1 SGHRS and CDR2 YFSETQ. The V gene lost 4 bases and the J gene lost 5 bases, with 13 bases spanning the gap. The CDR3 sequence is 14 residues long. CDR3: CASSPTDGHNEQFF. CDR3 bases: TGCGCCAGCAGCCCCACCGACGGACACAATGAGCAGTTCTTC.

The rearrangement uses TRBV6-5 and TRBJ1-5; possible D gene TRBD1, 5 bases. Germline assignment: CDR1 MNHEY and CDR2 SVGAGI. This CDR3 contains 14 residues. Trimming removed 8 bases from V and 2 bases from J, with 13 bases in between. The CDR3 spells CASSGGGGNQPQHF. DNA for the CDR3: TGTGCCAGCTCTGGGGGAGGTGGCAATCAGCCCCAGCATTTT.